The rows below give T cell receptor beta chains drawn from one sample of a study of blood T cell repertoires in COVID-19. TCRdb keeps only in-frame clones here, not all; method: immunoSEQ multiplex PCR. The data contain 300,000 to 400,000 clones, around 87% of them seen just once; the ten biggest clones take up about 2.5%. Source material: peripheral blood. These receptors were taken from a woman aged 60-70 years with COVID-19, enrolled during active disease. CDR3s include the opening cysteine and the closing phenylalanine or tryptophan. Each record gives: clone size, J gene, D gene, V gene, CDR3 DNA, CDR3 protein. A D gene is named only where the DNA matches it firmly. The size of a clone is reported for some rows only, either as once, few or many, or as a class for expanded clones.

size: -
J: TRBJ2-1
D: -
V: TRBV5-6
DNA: TGTGCCAGCAGGGTACGGGGTGGTTACAATGAGCAGTTCTTC
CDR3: CASRVRGGYNEQFF

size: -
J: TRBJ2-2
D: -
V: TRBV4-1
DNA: TGCGCCAGCAGCCAAGACATGGCGGGGTTGTTGTTTTTT
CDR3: CASSQDMAGLLFF

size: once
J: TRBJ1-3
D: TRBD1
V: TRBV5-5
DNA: TGTGCCAGCAGCTGGGACAGTTCCTCTGGAAACACCATATATTTT
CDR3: CASSWDSSSGNTIYF

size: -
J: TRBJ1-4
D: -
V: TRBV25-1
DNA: TGTGCCAGCAGTCCGACAGGAGAGGAAAAACTGTTTTTT
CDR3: CASSPTGEEKLFF

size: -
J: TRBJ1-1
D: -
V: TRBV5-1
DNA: TGCGCCAGCAGCCTGGGAGGGAACACTGAAGCTTTCTTT
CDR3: CASSLGGNTEAFF

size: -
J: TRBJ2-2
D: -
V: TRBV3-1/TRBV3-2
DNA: TGTGCCAGCAGCCAAGATCTGCGGGGGCGGACGGAGCTGTTTTTT
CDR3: CASSQDLRGRTELFF

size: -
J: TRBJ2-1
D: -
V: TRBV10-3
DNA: TGTGCCATCAGTTCTCAGGGCCATGAGCAGTTCTTC
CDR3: CAISSQGHEQFF

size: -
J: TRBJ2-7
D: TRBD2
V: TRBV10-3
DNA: TGTGCCATCAGTGAGTCGATTCCCCGGGGGGGGACCTACGAGCAGTACTTC
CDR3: CAISESIPRGGTYEQYF

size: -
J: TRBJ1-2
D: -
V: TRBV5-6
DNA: TGTGCCAGCAGCCGCCGACAGGCCCTCTATGGCTACACCTTC
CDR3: CASSRRQALYGYTF

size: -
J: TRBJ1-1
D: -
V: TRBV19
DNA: TGTGCCAGTAGTCCCCGGAACACTGAAGCTTTCTTT
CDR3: CASSPRNTEAFF

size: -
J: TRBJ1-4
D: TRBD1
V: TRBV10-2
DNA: TGCGCCAGTCGACGGGGACAGGGGGCAGTGGAAAAACTGTTTTTT
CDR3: CASRRGQGAVEKLFF

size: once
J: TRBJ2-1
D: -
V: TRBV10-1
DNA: TGCGCCAGCAGTCGGGGGAATGAGCAGTTCTTC
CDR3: CASSRGNEQFF

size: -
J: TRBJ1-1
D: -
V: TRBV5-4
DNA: TGTGCCAGCAGCCCGAGGGTGGGCAGCTTGAACACTGAAGCTTTCTTT
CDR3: CASSPRVGSLNTEAFF

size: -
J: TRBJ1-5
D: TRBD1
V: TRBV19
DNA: TGTGCCAGTAGTATCCCGGGACAGCTTTATCAGCCCCAGCATTTT
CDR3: CASSIPGQLYQPQHF

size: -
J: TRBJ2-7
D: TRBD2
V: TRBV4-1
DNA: TGCGCCAGCAGCGCAAGTTATAGCGGGGGGTACGAGCAGTACTTC
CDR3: CASSASYSGGYEQYF

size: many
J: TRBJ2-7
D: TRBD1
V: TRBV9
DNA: TGTGCCAGCAGTCCCCAACCGGGACAGAGCTACGAGCAGTACTTC
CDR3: CASSPQPGQSYEQYF

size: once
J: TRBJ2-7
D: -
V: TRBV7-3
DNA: TGTGCCAGCAGCTTAGATGCTCTGGCAAAGCAGTACTTC
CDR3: CASSLDALAKQYF

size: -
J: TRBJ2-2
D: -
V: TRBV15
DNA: TGTGCCACCAGCACCCCTGGGCAGGGGAGGAACACCGGGGAGCTGTTTTTT
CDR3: CATSTPGQGRNTGELFF

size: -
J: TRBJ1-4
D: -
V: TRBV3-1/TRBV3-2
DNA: TGTGCCAGCAGCCGGGGAGGGGTTAATGAAAAACTGTTTTTT
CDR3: CASSRGGVNEKLFF

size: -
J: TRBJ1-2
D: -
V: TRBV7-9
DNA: TGTGCCAGCAGGCCGCAAACAGGGTTCTATGGCTACACCTTC
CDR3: CASRPQTGFYGYTF

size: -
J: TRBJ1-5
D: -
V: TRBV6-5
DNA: TGTGCCACGGGGAGCAATCAGCCCCAGCATTTT
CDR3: CATGSNQPQHF

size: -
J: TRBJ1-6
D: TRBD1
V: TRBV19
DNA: TGTGCCAGTAGGGGAGGACAGGTTGCCTATAATTCACCCCTCCACTTT
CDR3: CASRGGQVAYNSPLHF

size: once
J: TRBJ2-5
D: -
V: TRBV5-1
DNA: TGCGCCAGCAGCTTGGGGACAGCCCAAGAGACCCAGTACTTC
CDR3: CASSLGTAQETQYF